The 27 T cell receptor beta chains in this list originate from one sample, sequenced in a study of T cells in Graves' hyperthyroidism and ophthalmopathy. There were TCR beta CDR3 regions amplified from RNA transcripts. With the HTBI primer set, the TCR CDR3 went through a first round of RT-PCR. TCRdb reprocessed the multiplex PCR reads with MiXCR, giving one entry per CDR3 protein. In the table there are a few hundred thousand distinct CDR3 sequences, roughly 45% of which are singletons. Material: peripheral blood or thyroid tissue (not recorded which). These receptors all come from an adult woman with Graves' disease, either hyperthyroidism or ophthalmopathy (not recorded which).

Turning to this clonotype: A much larger clone differs by one base, so this may be a read error. V and J are TRBV7-8 and TRBJ2-2; D may be TRBD2 (5 bases). The CDR3 consists of 13 residues. CDR1 and CDR2 (germline): SGHVS, FQNEAQ. For the CDR3, the DNA is TGTGCCAGCAGCCGAATCGACACCGGGGAGCCGTTTTTT. It translates to CASSRIDTGEPFF.

The chain has TRBV9 and TRBJ2-5; TRBD1 aligns across 7 bases. The CDR3 totals 14 residues. CDR1 and CDR2 from the germline V gene are SGDLS and YYNGEE. The V segment lost 0 bases and the J segment 5 bases; nucleotides outside the gene matches: 4. CDR3 coding DNA: TGTGCCAGCAGCGTAGAAGGGGGCGCGGAGACCCAGTACTTC. Its protein is CASSVEGGAETQYF.

This chain links TRBV20-1 with TRBJ2-7, with TRBD2 matching 9 bases. V was pared by 6 bases and J by 3 bases, with 9 bases of the junction left unmatched. There are 14 residues in the CDR3. Germline CDR1 is DFQATT and CDR2 is SNEGSKA (reference sequence). The CDR3 nucleotides read TGCAGTGCCCCAAGCGGGGGGAGAGACTACGAGCAGTACTTC. As protein: CSAPSGGRDYEQYF.

This clonotype was counted at least ten times. The gene calls are TRBV20-1 and TRBJ1-5; weak D call: TRBD1 (6 bases). CDR3 length equals 16 residues. V shed 6 bases and J shed 0 bases, with 18 bases lying between them. Germline-derived CDR1 and CDR2 are DFQATT and SNEGSKA (reference sequence). DNA of the CDR3: TGCAGTGCGGGAGGAGGGGGGTCTTATAGCAATCAGCCCCAGCATTTT. This encodes CSAGGGGSYSNQPQHF.

The gene calls are TRBV7-2 and TRBJ2-7; possible D gene TRBD1, 5 bases. Germline loops: CDR1 SGHTA, CDR2 FQGNSA. V was cut by 7 bases and J by 4 bases, with 11 bases left in between. The CDR3 consists of 12 residues. CDR3: CASTGAGYEQYF. CDR3 in DNA: TGTGCCAGCACTGGGGCAGGATACGAGCAGTACTTC.

The chain employs TRBV2 and TRBJ2-3, with 9 bases aligning to TRBD1. The CDR3 extends over 18 amino acids. V lost 4 bases to trimming and J lost 3 bases; unmatched junction nucleotides: 14. Germline V gene lookup returns CDR1 SNHLY and CDR2 FYNNEI. CDR3 loop: CASSGPGQGPADTDTQYF. The DNA of the CDR3 is TGTGCCAGCAGTGGGCCGGGACAGGGCCCAGCGGATACAGATACGCAGTATTTT.

This clonotype was seen repeatedly, ten times or more. This chain joins TRBV10-3 and TRBJ1-1, with TRBD1 identical over 7 bases. The CDR3 has 13 amino acids. Trimming took 7 bases from V and 4 from J; bases not matched to a gene: 6. Germline values: CDR1 ENHRY, CDR2 SYGVKD. CDR3 amino acids: CAITRTGATEAFF. The CDR3 DNA sequence: TGTGCCATCACCAGGACAGGTGCCACTGAAGCTTTCTTT.

This clonotype was counted a few times. The chain links TRBV29-1 to TRBJ2-7; D is unresolved. Germline loops: CDR1 SQVTM, CDR2 ANQGSEA. This CDR3 spans 12 amino acids. V lost 5 bases and J 6 bases, leaving 14 bases between the germline ends. The CDR3 protein is CSVRTGHSEQYF. DNA of the CDR3: TGCAGCGTTCGTACCGGTCATAGCGAGCAGTACTTC.

This clonotype was observed at least ten times. The chain uses TRBV19 and TRBJ1-1; D is unclear. Per the germline V gene, CDR1 is LNHDA and CDR2 is SQIVND (reference sequence). The CDR3 is 16 amino acids. V shed 1 base and J shed 1 base, with 13 bases lying between them. In DNA form, the CDR3 reads TGTGCCAGTAGTATAGTCGCGGTCTCGGCGAACACTGAAGCTTTCTTT. Protein: CASSIVAVSANTEAFF.

The chain couples TRBV7-2 to TRBJ2-7, with unresolved D. Germline V lookup: CDR1 SGHTA, CDR2 FQGNSA. The CDR3 runs to 14 residues. Trimming pared 5 bases from V and 5 bases from J, leaving 16 bases between. Here the CDR3 reads CASSPQAMMNEQYF. The CDR3 nucleotides read TGTGCCAGCAGCCCCCAAGCCATGATGAACGAGCAGTACTTC.

The chain combines TRBV4-2 with TRBJ1-1; TRBD1 aligns across 8 bases. The V gene end was trimmed by 0 bases and the J gene end by 4 bases; junction bases not matched to a gene: 4. CDR1 LGHNA and CDR2 YNFKEQ come from the germline V gene. The CDR3 runs 15 residues. The CDR3 DNA reads TGTGCCAGCAGCCAAGAAGGACAGGGCGGCACTGAAGCTTTCTTT. Translated: CASSQEGQGGTEAFF.

This clonotype was seen a few times. The rearrangement links TRBV4-3 to TRBJ1-2, with D unclear. Trimming removed 0 bases from V and 1 base from J, with 15 bases in between. This CDR3 is built from 17 residues. Germline CDR1 and CDR2: LGHNA and YSLEER. The CDR3 is CASSQDVGPARNYGYTF. The CDR3 region has the DNA TGCGCCAGCAGCCAAGATGTCGGGCCCGCACGTAACTATGGCTACACCTTC.

This clonotype occurred many times. The CDR3 DNA reads as TGTGCCAGCAGCTTAGGGACAGGGCAGGACGAGCAGTACTTC. Its protein product is CASSLGTGQDEQYF. This chain connects TRBV7-9 to TRBJ2-7; 8 nucleotides agree with TRBD1. V lost 1 base and J lost 5; bases outside the gene matches: 4. This CDR3 spans 14 amino acids. The germline V gene has CDR1 SEHNR and CDR2 FQNEAQ (reference sequence).

The chain is built from TRBV28 and TRBJ1-1; D is possibly TRBD1 (6 bases). CDR1 is MDHEN and CDR2 is SYDVKM in the germline V gene. The CDR3 has 13 amino acids. Trimming left V 5 bases short and J 7 bases short, with 14 bases between. The CDR3 here is CASSPSGVYEAFF. In DNA form, the CDR3 reads TGTGCCAGCAGTCCCTCAGGGGTGTATGAAGCTTTCTTT.

The CDR3 coding sequence is TGTGCCAGCAGCCAACGGGTTGGAAACACCCAGTACTTC. This codes for CASSQRVGNTQYF. The rearrangement links TRBV14 to TRBJ2-5; D call uncertain. The CDR3 is 13 amino acids. The V and J ends lost 2 bases and 8 bases respectively, with 12 bases between them. The germline CDR1 and CDR2 sequences are SGHDN and FVKESK.

Ten or more counts support this clonotype. The chain recombines TRBV6-5 with TRBJ1-1; D is unclear. Trimming left V 6 bases short and J 11 bases short, with 16 bases between. The CDR3 contains 12 residues. CDR1 MNHEY and CDR2 SVGAGI come from the germline V gene. The CDR3 nucleotides are TGTGCCAGCAGCCCCAATTACCTTGAGGCTTTCTTT. Its translation: CASSPNYLEAFF.

This clonotype was seen repeatedly, ten times or more. This rearrangement joins TRBV5-1 to TRBJ1-1; D may be TRBD1 (6 bases). The CDR3 is 13 residues long. V lost 0 bases to trimming and J lost 4 bases, with 7 bases between them. Germline lookup yields CDR1 SGHRS and CDR2 YFSETQ. CDR3 in amino acids: CASSLETGTEAFF. In DNA, the CDR3 is TGCGCCAGCAGCTTGGAGACAGGCACTGAAGCTTTCTTT.

This clonotype was detected many times. V is TRBV20-1 and J is TRBJ2-7; 16 nucleotides agree with TRBD2. CDR1 is DFQATT, CDR2 SNEGSKA, per germline (reference sequence). V gave up 1 base and J gave up 7 bases; unmatched junction bases: 4. CDR3 length: 15 residues. CDR3 protein: CSARGGTSGRVEQYF. CDR3 coding DNA: TGCAGTGCTAGAGGGGGGACTAGCGGGAGGGTTGAGCAGTACTTC.

This clonotype was detected many times. The chain is built from TRBV5-1 and TRBJ2-2; 7 bases match TRBD2. Germline values: CDR1 SGHRS, CDR2 YFSETQ. The CDR3 runs to 17 residues. The V gene end was trimmed by 2 bases and the J gene end by 1 base; junction bases not matched to a gene: 8. The CDR3 coding sequence is TGCGCCAGCAGCTTCAGCGGGGTTGGTTGGAACACCGGGGAGCTGTTTTTT. This encodes CASSFSGVGWNTGELFF.

In this sample, this clonotype turned up many times. The rearrangement uses TRBV6-1 and TRBJ1-5, with TRBD1 matching 9 bases. This CDR3 has 14 amino acids. Looked up from germline, CDR1 is MNHNS and CDR2 is SASEGT. The V gene end was trimmed by 7 bases and the J gene end by 5 bases; junction bases not matched to a gene: 6. In DNA form, the CDR3 reads TGTGCCAGCACCCGGGACAGGGACGATCAGCCCCAGCATTTT. It yields the protein CASTRDRDDQPQHF.

CDR3 sequence (DNA): TGTGCCAGCCTCCCCGGGGGGCCCGCATATGGCTACACCTTC. Its translation is CASLPGGPAYGYTF. The V gene is TRBV19, the J gene TRBJ1-2; the D gene is possibly TRBD1 (6 bases). There are 14 residues in the CDR3. V gave up 9 bases and J gave up 5 bases, with 19 bases separating them. The germline gives CDR1 LNHDA, CDR2 SQIVND (reference sequence).

This clonotype occurred many times. The CDR3 sequence is CASRGTAGANVLTF. The CDR3 DNA sequence: TGTGCCAGCAGGGGGACAGCTGGGGCCAACGTCCTGACTTTC. The chain links TRBV7-2 to TRBJ2-6; 7 positions match TRBD1. CDR3 length equals 14 residues. Losses at the gene ends were 6 bases for V and 2 bases for J; bases not matched to a gene: 1. Germline V gene sequence: CDR1 SGHTA, CDR2 FQGNSA.

In this sample, this clonotype turned up many times. The chain uses TRBV6-6 and TRBJ1-5; D call uncertain. This CDR3 is 16 amino acids long. The germline V and J ends were trimmed by 5 bases and 3 bases, with 17 bases remaining between them. Looked up from germline, CDR1 is MNHNY and CDR2 is SVGAGI (reference sequence). CDR3 DNA sequence: TGTGCCAGCAGTCCTTGGGAGGGAAAAGCCAATCAGCCCCAGCATTTT. This encodes CASSPWEGKANQPQHF.

This clonotype was detected only a few times. The rearrangement joins TRBV18 to TRBJ1-5; TRBD1 aligns across 9 bases. The trim removed 8 bases at V and 4 bases at J, leaving 3 bases unmatched. Germline CDR1 KGHSH, CDR2 LQKENI. The CDR3 length is 13 residues. This CDR3 is CASHGQGNQPQHF. The DNA of the CDR3 is TGTGCCAGCCATGGACAGGGGAATCAGCCCCAGCATTTT. Filled out from reference TRBV18 and TRBJ1-5, the complete variable domain reads NAGVMQNPRHLVRRRGQEARLRCSPMKGHSHVYWYRQLPEEGLKFMVYLQKENIIDESGMPKERFSAEFPKEGPSILRIQQVVRGDSAAYFCASHGQGNQPQHFGDGTRLSIL.

V gene TRBV11-2 combines with J gene TRBJ2-7; D could derive from TRBD1 or TRBD2 (5 bases each). Germline CDR1 SGHAT, CDR2 FQNNGV. This CDR3 is 15 amino acids long. Trimming left V 1 base short and J 3 bases short, with 13 bases between. The CDR3 coding sequence is TGTGCCAGCAGCTTAGCGGGGAACAGGCGCTACGAGCAGTACTTC. As protein: CASSLAGNRRYEQYF.

This clonotype was seen a few times. The rearrangement uses TRBV5-1 and TRBJ2-7; tentatively, D is TRBD2 (5 bases). Trimming removed 0 bases from V and 4 bases from J, with 14 bases in between. Looked up from germline, CDR1 is SGHRS and CDR2 is YFSETQ. The CDR3 is 15 residues long. CDR3: CASSLDGGPTYEQYF. CDR3 nucleotides: TGCGCCAGCAGCTTGGACGGCGGGCCTACTTACGAGCAGTACTTC.

The CDR3 region is CASSLGGNRNTEAFF. CDR3 DNA sequence: TGTGCCAGCAGTTTAGGGGGCAACAGGAACACTGAAGCTTTCTTT. The gene calls are TRBV28 and TRBJ1-1; D might be TRBD1 (6 bases). Per the germline V gene, CDR1 is MDHEN and CDR2 is SYDVKM. This CDR3 has 15 amino acids. Trimming cost V 2 bases and J 1 base, with 11 bases left between them.